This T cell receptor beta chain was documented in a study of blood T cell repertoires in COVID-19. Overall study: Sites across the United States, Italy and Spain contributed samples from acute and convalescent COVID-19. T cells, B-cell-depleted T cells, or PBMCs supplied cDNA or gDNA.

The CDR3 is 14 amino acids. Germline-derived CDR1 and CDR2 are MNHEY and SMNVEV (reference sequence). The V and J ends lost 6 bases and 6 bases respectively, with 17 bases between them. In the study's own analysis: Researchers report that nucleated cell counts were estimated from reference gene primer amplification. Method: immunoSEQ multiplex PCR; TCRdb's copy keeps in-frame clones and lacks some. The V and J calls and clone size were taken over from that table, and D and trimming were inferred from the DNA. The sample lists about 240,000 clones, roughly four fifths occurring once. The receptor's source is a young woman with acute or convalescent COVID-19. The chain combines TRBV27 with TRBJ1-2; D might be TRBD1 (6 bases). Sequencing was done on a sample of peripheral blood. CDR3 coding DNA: TGTGCCAGCAGCCACCCCACAGGGAGGGATGGCTACACCTTC. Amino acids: CASSHPTGRDGYTF.